This TCR beta chain was recovered during a study of T cells in Graves' hyperthyroidism and ophthalmopathy (dated by TCRdb to between 2018 and 2020). Regarding the complete study: Peripheral blood samples were taken at the time of initial diagnosis, prior to any treatment. Following sampling, methimazole starting at 30 mg daily was given to hyperthyroidism patients, and high-dose intravenous methylprednisolone was given to ophthalmopathy patients. The paper reports TCR Vbeta CDR3 sequencing of over 120 peripheral blood samples: approximately 41 ophthalmopathy, fewer than 80 hyperthyroidism and about 17 progressor patients. A discovery cohort of roughly 100 patients, roughly 45 with Graves' ophthalmopathy and 55 to 60 with stable Graves' hyperthyroidism, was used to find distinguishing TCR V-J signatures. An independent validation cohort of about 20 hyperthyroidism patients and 15 or so patients who later progressed to ophthalmopathy tested prospective prediction of ophthalmopathy. The 75 to 100 discovery patients were divided at random into training and test sets in a 7:3 ratio. In addition, the study compared T-cell repertoires in thyroid tissue and in blood from over 5 Graves' hyperthyroidism patients. General findings and caveats noted by the study authors: Sample size was not statistically predetermined, and blinding of investigators to group allocation was not performed. Most expanded thyroid clonotypes (frequency above 0.001) were also detected in blood, a finding suggesting that blood repertoires may reflect thyroid immune responses. Ophthalmopathy was separated from stable hyperthyroidism by a 13 V-J signature model, with around 90% sensitivity and approximately 81% specificity obtained in cross-validation and 80%/75% obtained in testing. During validation, the model predicted progression to ophthalmopathy a median of about 5.9 months ahead of onset, with 60% to 71% sensitivity and about 72% specificity.

Graves' hyperthyroidism was defined as stable when no progression to ophthalmopathy occurred over 18 months of follow-up. Hyperthyroidism patients were newly diagnosed, had a disease duration of under 2 months, and were aged 18 to 65 years. Patients with uncontrolled infections, other autoimmune diseases, pregnancy or lactation were excluded. Clinical symptoms, serum thyroxine and TRAb, thyroid ultrasound, and orbital computed tomography formed the basis for the diagnoses. PBMCs were separated from 8 to 10 ml of fresh peripheral blood using Ficoll-Paque density gradient centrifugation. Total RNA was extracted with Trizol reagent, and quality was checked on an Agilent 2100 Bioanalyzer. Amplification of TCR beta CDR3 regions was carried out from RNA transcripts. A first-round RT-PCR of the TCR CDR3 used the HTBI primer set with the Qiagen OneStep RT-PCR kit. The libraries were constructed in a second round of multiplex PCR and then size-selected and purified. Paired-end sequencing of the libraries was performed with 100 bp reads on an Illumina HiSeq2000. Processing in the source paper ran as follows. SOAPnuke was used to process the raw data, with reads discarded if the reads contained adapters or uncalled bases, had a mean Phred below 15, or lacked an exact constant-primer or identifier match. COPE v1.2.5 was used to merge the high-quality paired reads, and each unique nucleotide sequence was defined as a clonotype. MiTCR v1.1 was used to align the clonotypes against IMGT TRBV, TRBD and TRBJ reference segments. Only V-J combinations with frequency above 0.0001, covering roughly 99% of repertoires, were analysed. The TCS score was defined as the ratio of F50 (clonal expansion) to E x V (chaos), calculated using BLOSUM62-based TCRdist between CDR3 peptides within each V-J. Welch's t-statistics and random forest reduced roughly 500 V-J features to 10 to 15, which were used in a naive Bayes classifier (R e1071). TCRdb took the public reads, trimmed them with fastp at Q25, ran MiXCR for clone calling and kept in-frame beta chains. Rows matching on CDR3 protein sequence are summarized as one entry with the most common DNA and genes. These V and J calls rely on TCRdb rather than the paper's analysis. The sample has under 450,000 distinct CDR3 sequences on record, 15% to 19% of them singletons. The ten top clones hold roughly 8% of the sample.

There are 19 amino acids in the CDR3, from cysteine to phenylalanine inclusive. Solely the CDR3 DNA is kept, with 57 bases framed from the first base. The germline V gene specifies KGHDR as CDR1 and SFDVKD as CDR2. Cut back by 0 bases and 2 bases, the V and J ends lie 16 bases apart. This clonotype came up many times. This receptor's antigen is unknown. Base-call qualities are not available, and no considerably larger clone is one nucleotide away. The sequenced sample consisted of blood. The sequence is built from TRBV24-1 and TRBJ1-6; the D gene is perhaps TRBD1, from 5 matching bases. The receptor comes from a woman under 30 with Graves' hyperthyroidism. This receptor carries the CDR3 CATSDLRVQGQAYNSPLHF. The bases read TGTGCCACCAGTGATTTGAGGGTCCAGGGTCAAGCCTATAATTCACCCCTCCACTTT.